Each of the 26 T cell receptor beta chains below was sequenced from the same sample in a study of tumour-infiltrating T cells in Burkitt lymphoma. Produced via immunoSEQ multiplex PCR; TCRdb's table is partial and in-frame only. The profile covers approximately 2,200 clones, with about 15% appearing a single time and around 9.1% taken by the ten largest. Input material: tumor tissue. The receptors come from a human donor with Burkitt lymphoma.

This clone was recorded a few times. V and J are TRBV20-1 and TRBJ1-1; D is ambiguous. From germline, CDR1 is DFQATT and CDR2 SNEGSKA (reference sequence). This CDR3 has 11 residues. V was shortened by 1 base and J by 7 bases, with 7 bases between the two germline ends. CDR3 sequence: CSARVGHEAFF. DNA of the CDR3: TGCAGTGCTAGAGTAGGTCATGAAGCTTTCTTT.

This chain uses TRBV7-9 with TRBJ2-3, with D tentatively TRBD2 (6 bases). Germline CDR1 is SEHNR and CDR2 is FQNEAQ (reference sequence). Trimming cost V 2 bases and J 4 bases, with 22 bases left between them. CDR3 length: 18 amino acids. CDR3 bases: TGTGCCAGCAGCTTAAGGGGACTCAATAGCGAGAGCCCAGATACGCAGTATTTT. This encodes CASSLRGLNSESPDTQYF.

The V call is TRBV7-2, the J call TRBJ1-2, with D perhaps TRBD1 (6 bases). Between the trimmed V and J ends, which lost 4 bases and 8 bases, there was a span of 17 bases. The CDR3 sequence is 14 residues long. CDR1 is SGHTA, CDR2 FQGNSA, per germline. This CDR3 reads CASSSFGGARGYTF. DNA of the CDR3: TGTGCCAGCAGCTCCTTCGGGGGGGCGCGCGGCTACACCTTC.

Note on this clone: The junction does not match germline at one end; this may be a read error. The J gene is TRBJ1-6, the V gene TRBV6-1, with 8 bases lining up with TRBD1. This CDR3 is 15 amino acids long. CDR1 and CDR2 from the germline V gene are MNHNS and SASEGT. CDR3 DNA sequence: TGTGCCGGCAGTGGGACGGGGACAGGTTGGTCACCCCTCCACTTT. Protein product: CAGSGTGTGWSPLHF.

This clone was detected once. This chain links TRBV10-3 with TRBJ2-5; D is unresolved. This CDR3 has 12 amino acids. V dropped 6 bases and J dropped 4 bases, with 9 bases sitting between them. The germline CDR1 and CDR2 sequences are ENHRY and SYGVKD. The CDR3 region is CAISLNGETQYF. In DNA, the CDR3 is TGTGCCATCAGCCTAAACGGAGAGACCCAGTACTTC.

The genes are TRBV5-1 and TRBJ1-2; TRBD1 matches 7 bases. The CDR3 sequence is 15 residues long. The V gene end was trimmed by 4 bases and the J gene end by 5 bases; junction bases not matched to a gene: 11. Germline values: CDR1 SGHRS, CDR2 YFSETQ. In DNA form, the CDR3 reads TGCGCCAGCAGCCCCAATCCGGGACAGTCTTATGGCTACACCTTC. Amino acids: CASSPNPGQSYGYTF.

This clone was seen only a few times. This sequence joins TRBV9 and TRBJ2-1; tentative D call: TRBD2 (5 bases). V gave up 5 bases and J gave up 5 bases, with 14 bases separating them. This CDR3 comprises 14 residues. Germline CDR1 and CDR2: SGDLS and YYNGEE. The CDR3 DNA sequence: TGTGCCAGCAGTTTAGGAGGCTCTCACAATGAGCAGTTCTTC. This codes for CASSLGGSHNEQFF.

The V call is TRBV7-9, the J call TRBJ1-1, with no clear D. The germline V gene encodes CDR1 SEHNR and CDR2 FQNEAQ (reference sequence). V dropped 7 bases and J dropped 1 base, with 7 bases sitting between them. CDR3 length: 12 amino acids. The CDR3 DNA reads TGTGCCAGCATAGGGCGGAACACTGAAGCTTTCTTT. The encoded protein is CASIGRNTEAFF.

This clone has more than one count but fewer than ten. The chain is built from TRBV5-1 and TRBJ2-7, with 11 bases that match TRBD1. Trimming at V came to 0 bases and at J to 4 bases, leaving 3 bases not matched to a gene. The CDR3 consists of 15 residues. Germline CDR1 reads SGHRS; CDR2 reads YFSETQ. The CDR3 nucleotides read TGCGCCAGCAGCTTGGCCTGGGACAGGGGGTACGAGCAGTACTTC. Residues: CASSLAWDRGYEQYF.

This clone was counted between two and nine times. The rearrangement links TRBV7-9 to TRBJ2-2; 13 bases line up with TRBD2. The CDR3 length is 18 residues. Germline V gives CDR1 SEHNR, CDR2 FQNEAQ (reference sequence). The J segment lost 5 bases and the V segment lost 8 bases, leaving 14 bases of the junction unmatched. The CDR3 here is CASGRSGGLAGLTGELFF. The DNA of the CDR3 is TGTGCCAGCGGAAGAAGTGGGGGACTAGCGGGACTTACCGGGGAGCTGTTTTTT. The whole variable domain, filled in from reference TRBV7-9 and TRBJ2-2, reads DTGVSQNPRHKITKRGQNVTFRCDPISEHNRLYWYRQTLGQGPEFLTYFQNEAQLEKSRLLSDRFSAERPKGSFSTLEIQRTEQGDSAMYLCASGRSGGLAGLTGELFFGEGSRLTVL.

This clone qualifies as large. The chain uses TRBV12-5 and TRBJ1-6; D gene ambiguous. Germline V gives CDR1 LGHNT, CDR2 FRNRAP. The CDR3 has 13 residues. V dropped 6 bases and J dropped 10 bases, with 13 bases sitting between them. This chain's CDR3 is CASGLIGESPLHF. The CDR3 DNA is TGTGCTAGTGGCCTGATCGGGGAGTCACCCCTCCACTTT.

The V call is TRBV9, the J call TRBJ2-2, with 12 bases lining up with TRBD2. V lost 3 bases and J lost 6; bases outside the gene matches: 9. The CDR3 has 17 residues. Germline CDR1 SGDLS, CDR2 YYNGEE. The DNA for the CDR3 is TGTGCCAGCAGCGCCGGTGTCACTAGCGGGAGGTCCGGGGAGCTGTTTTTT. Translated: CASSAGVTSGRSGELFF.

This clone showed up just a few times. The rearrangement joins TRBV13 to TRBJ1-2; D gene ambiguous. V lost 2 bases and J lost 4, with 14 bases in between. The CDR3 contains 15 residues. Germline V gene data show CDR1 as PRHDT and CDR2 as FYEKMQ (reference sequence). CDR3 sequence reads: CASSLRGDTRYGYTF. CDR3 in DNA: TGTGCCAGCAGCTTAAGAGGAGATACACGCTATGGCTACACCTTC. The variable domain in full, completed from reference TRBV13 and TRBJ1-2, reads AAGVIQSPRHLIKEKRETATLKCYPIPRHDTVYWYQQGPGQDPQFLISFYEKMQSDKGSIPDRFSAQQFSDYHSELNMSSLELGDSALYFCASSLRGDTRYGYTFGSGTRLTVV.

The gene calls are TRBV29-1 and TRBJ2-5; D uncertain. Trimming pared 4 bases from V and 0 bases from J, leaving 12 bases between. Germline CDR1 is SQVTM and CDR2 is ANQGSEA. This CDR3 spans 14 amino acids. The CDR3 spells CSVVDGWYQETQYF. DNA for the CDR3: TGCAGCGTTGTAGACGGATGGTACCAAGAGACCCAGTACTTC.

This clone showed up just a few times. V usage is TRBV5-1 and J usage is TRBJ1-5; D is perhaps TRBD1 (6 bases). Deletions cut 0 bases from V and 6 bases from J, with 19 bases between. The length of the CDR3 is 17 residues. Germline CDR1 SGHRS, CDR2 YFSETQ. CDR3 coding DNA: TGCGCCAGCAGCTTGGGTCCGCGGACAGAGGATAGTCAGCCCCAGCATTTT. Protein: CASSLGPRTEDSQPQHF.

This clone has just a few counts. The chain links TRBV7-2 to TRBJ2-2; 9 bases fit TRBD2. This CDR3 has 16 amino acids. V shed 1 base and J 4 bases; nucleotides not matched to a gene: 4. CDR1 and CDR2 from the germline V gene are SGHTA and FQGNSA. The CDR3: CASSLVAGGPTGELFF. The CDR3, as DNA: TGTGCCAGCAGCTTAGTGGCGGGGGGGCCCACCGGGGAGCTGTTTTTT.

This clone was observed a handful of times. V usage is TRBV5-5 and J usage is TRBJ2-3; D unclear. Germline V gene lookup returns CDR1 SGHKS and CDR2 YYEKEE (reference sequence). The V gene lost 3 bases and the J gene lost 0 bases, with 11 bases spanning the gap. This CDR3 is 15 amino acids long. The CDR3 loop reads CASSWSGHSTDTQYF. The CDR3 nucleotides are TGTGCCAGCAGCTGGTCCGGCCACAGCACAGATACGCAGTATTTT.

This chain connects TRBV6-5 to TRBJ2-5; weak D call: TRBD2 (5 bases). Germline V lookup: CDR1 MNHEY, CDR2 SVGAGI. V shed 6 bases and J shed 4 bases, with 9 bases lying between them. The CDR3 totals 12 residues. The CDR3: CASSSRGETQYF. CDR3 sequence (DNA): TGTGCCAGCAGCTCCCGGGGAGAGACCCAGTACTTC.

This clone came up a few times. CDR3 sequence: CASSFLTAYQPQHF. In DNA, the CDR3 is TGTGCCAGTAGTTTCTTGACAGCTTATCAGCCCCAGCATTTT. The chain recombines TRBV19 with TRBJ1-5; D perhaps matches TRBD1 (5 bases). Per the germline V gene, CDR1 is LNHDA and CDR2 is SQIVND (reference sequence). Between the trimmed V and J ends, which lost 5 bases and 5 bases, there was a span of 13 bases. CDR3 length equals 14 residues.

The V and J genes are TRBV7-9 and TRBJ2-3, with 11 bases matching TRBD1. The CDR3 consists of 15 residues. In germline, CDR1 is SEHNR, CDR2 FQNEAQ (reference sequence). J gave up 4 bases and V 3 bases, and 3 bases lay outside the gene matches. As DNA, the CDR3 is TGTGCCAGCAGCTTGGGGACAGGGGGACCAGATACGCAGTATTTT. Encoded protein: CASSLGTGGPDTQYF. The whole variable domain, remainder taken from reference TRBV7-9 and TRBJ2-3, is DTGVSQNPRHKITKRGQNVTFRCDPISEHNRLYWYRQTLGQGPEFLTYFQNEAQLEKSRLLSDRFSAERPKGSFSTLEIQRTEQGDSAMYLCASSLGTGGPDTQYFGPGTRLTVL.

Judged by abundance, this clone is hyperexpanded. The chain recombines TRBV4-2 with TRBJ1-2; D is possibly TRBD1 (6 bases). CDR1 is LGHNA, CDR2 YNFKEQ, per germline. CDR3 length: 14 residues. With 0 bases removed from V and 9 bases from J, the gap between germline ends came to 14 bases. For the CDR3, the DNA is TGTGCCAGCAGCCAAGATTGGACAGACTTGAGCTACACCTTC. It translates to CASSQDWTDLSYTF.

The chain couples TRBV4-2 to TRBJ1-1; TRBD1 matches 9 bases. With V trimmed by 2 bases and J by 3 bases, 4 bases remained unmatched. The CDR3 spans 15 residues. From germline, CDR1 is LGHNA and CDR2 YNFKEQ. The CDR3 DNA is TGTGCCAGCAGCCAACTCCGGACAGGGGACACTGAAGCTTTCTTT. Translation: CASSQLRTGDTEAFF.

The chain uses TRBV6-1 and TRBJ2-3; 11 bases fit TRBD2. The CDR3 length is 14 residues. CDR1 MNHNS and CDR2 SASEGT come from the germline V gene. Trimming at V came to 8 bases and at J to 3 bases, leaving 4 bases not matched to a gene. The CDR3 spells CASRLAGGTDTQYF. The CDR3, as DNA: TGTGCCAGCCGATTAGCGGGAGGGACAGATACGCAGTATTTT.

The V gene is TRBV7-2, the J gene TRBJ1-2, with 9 positions matching TRBD1. CDR1 is SGHTA and CDR2 is FQGNSA in the germline V gene. The J segment lost 8 bases and the V segment lost 7 bases, leaving 8 bases of the junction unmatched. CDR3 length equals 13 residues. This CDR3 is CASTPRQGVGYTF. CDR3 DNA sequence: TGTGCCAGCACCCCTAGACAGGGGGTCGGCTACACCTTC.

In its sample, this clone was seen a few times. The CDR3 loop is CASKLAGVRDTQYF. In DNA form, the CDR3 reads TGTGCCAGCAAACTAGCGGGGGTGCGCGATACGCAGTATTTT. The V gene is TRBV27, the J gene TRBJ2-3; 11 bases align to TRBD2. Germline CDR1 MNHEY, CDR2 SMNVEV (reference sequence). The CDR3 is 14 residues long. The V segment lost 7 bases and the J segment 6 bases; nucleotides outside the gene matches: 6.

This rearrangement joins TRBV30 to TRBJ2-7; 9 bases are a match to TRBD1. CDR1 is GTSNPN, CDR2 SVGIG, per germline (reference sequence). CDR3 size: 17 residues. Trimming took 3 bases from V and 2 from J; bases not matched to a gene: 14. The chain's CDR3 is CAWSPMGRQGGPYEQYF. The DNA of the CDR3 is TGTGCCTGGAGCCCAATGGGCCGACAGGGGGGCCCCTACGAGCAGTACTTC.